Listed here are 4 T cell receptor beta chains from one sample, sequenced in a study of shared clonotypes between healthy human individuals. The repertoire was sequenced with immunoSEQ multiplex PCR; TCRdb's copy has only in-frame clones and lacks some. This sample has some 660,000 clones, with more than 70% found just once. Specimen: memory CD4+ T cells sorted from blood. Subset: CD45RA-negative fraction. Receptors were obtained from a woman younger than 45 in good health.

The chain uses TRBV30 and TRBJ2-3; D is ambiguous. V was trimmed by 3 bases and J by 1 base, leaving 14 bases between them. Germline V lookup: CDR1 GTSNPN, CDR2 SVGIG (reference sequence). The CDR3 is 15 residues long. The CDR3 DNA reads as TGTGCCTGGAGGCCTAGGCCTTATCGCACAGATACGCAGTATTTT. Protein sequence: CAWRPRPYRTDTQYF.

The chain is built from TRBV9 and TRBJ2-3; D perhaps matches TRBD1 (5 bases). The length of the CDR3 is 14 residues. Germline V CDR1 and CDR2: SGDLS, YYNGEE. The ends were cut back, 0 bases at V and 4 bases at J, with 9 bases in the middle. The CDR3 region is CASSVANRPDTQYF. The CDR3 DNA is TGTGCCAGCAGCGTAGCTAACAGGCCAGATACGCAGTATTTT.

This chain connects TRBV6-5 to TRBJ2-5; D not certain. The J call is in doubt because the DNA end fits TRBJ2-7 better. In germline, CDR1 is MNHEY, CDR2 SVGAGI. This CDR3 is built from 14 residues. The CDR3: CASSYSSSRGEQYF. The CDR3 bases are TGTGCCAGCAGTTACTCGTCCTCTCGCGGCGAGCAGTACTTC.

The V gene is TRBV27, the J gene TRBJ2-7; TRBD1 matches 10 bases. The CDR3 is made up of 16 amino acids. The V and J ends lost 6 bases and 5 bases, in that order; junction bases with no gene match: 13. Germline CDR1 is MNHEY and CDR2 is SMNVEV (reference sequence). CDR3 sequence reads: CASSPLPGQGSHEQYF. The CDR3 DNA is TGTGCCAGCAGCCCGCTGCCGGGACAGGGGTCCCACGAGCAGTACTTC.